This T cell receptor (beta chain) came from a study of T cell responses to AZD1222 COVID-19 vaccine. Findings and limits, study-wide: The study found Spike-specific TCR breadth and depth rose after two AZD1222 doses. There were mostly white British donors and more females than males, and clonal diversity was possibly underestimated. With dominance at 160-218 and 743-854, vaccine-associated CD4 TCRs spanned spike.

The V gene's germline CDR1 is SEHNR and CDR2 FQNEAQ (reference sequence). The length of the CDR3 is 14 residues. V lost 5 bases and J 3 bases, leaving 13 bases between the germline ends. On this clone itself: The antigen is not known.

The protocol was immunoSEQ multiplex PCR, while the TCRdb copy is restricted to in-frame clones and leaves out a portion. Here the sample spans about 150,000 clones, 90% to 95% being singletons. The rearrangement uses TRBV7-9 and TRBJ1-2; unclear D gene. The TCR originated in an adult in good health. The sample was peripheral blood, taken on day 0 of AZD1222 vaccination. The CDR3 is CASSPADGDYGYTF. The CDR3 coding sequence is TGTGCCAGCAGCCCCGCGGACGGCGACTATGGCTACACCTTC. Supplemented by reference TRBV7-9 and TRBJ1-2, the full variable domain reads DTGVSQNPRHKITKRGQNVTFRCDPISEHNRLYWYRQTLGQGPEFLTYFQNEAQLEKSRLLSDRFSAERPKGSFSTLEIQRTEQGDSAMYLCASSPADGDYGYTFGSGTRLTVV.